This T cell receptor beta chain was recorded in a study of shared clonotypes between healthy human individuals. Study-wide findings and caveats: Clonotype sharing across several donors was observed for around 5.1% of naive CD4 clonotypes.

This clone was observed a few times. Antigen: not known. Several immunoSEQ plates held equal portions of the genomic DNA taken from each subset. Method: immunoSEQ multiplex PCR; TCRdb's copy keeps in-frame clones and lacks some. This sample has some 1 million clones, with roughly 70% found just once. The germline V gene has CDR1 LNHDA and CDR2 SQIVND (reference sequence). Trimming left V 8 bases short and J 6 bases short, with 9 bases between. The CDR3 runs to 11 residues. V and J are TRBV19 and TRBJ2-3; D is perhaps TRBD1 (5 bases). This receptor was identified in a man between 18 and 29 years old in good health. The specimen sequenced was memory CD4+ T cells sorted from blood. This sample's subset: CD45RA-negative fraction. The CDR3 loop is CASGAADTQYF. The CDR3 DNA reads TGTGCCAGTGGGGCGGCGGATACGCAGTATTTT. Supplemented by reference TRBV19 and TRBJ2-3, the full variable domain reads DGGITQSPKYLFRKEGQNVTLSCEQNLNHDAMYWYRQDPGQGLRLIYYSQIVNDFQKGDIAEGYSVSREKKESFPLTVTSAQKNPTAFYLCASGAADTQYFGPGTRLTVL.